This T cell receptor beta chain was identified in a study of sequential checkpoint blockade in melanoma. Study as a whole: TCRbeta immunosequencing was performed on DNA from roughly 90 pretreatment melanoma tumor samples. Study-level findings and limits: In arm A, pretreatment tumor clonality was associated with response.

This clone was counted between two and nine times. What it binds is not known. Profiling relied on immunoSEQ multiplex PCR, and the TCRdb table lists in-frame clones only, not all of them. Here the sample spans about 2,300 clones, about 20% being singletons. This CDR3 spans 13 amino acids. Looked up from germline, CDR1 is MGHDK and CDR2 is SYGVNS. Trimming left V 1 base short and J 4 bases short, with 7 bases between. The treatment denotes: randomized to nivolumab then ipilimumab (arm A) or the reverse (arm B). The chain employs TRBV25-1 and TRBJ1-1; D might be TRBD1 (5 bases). The sequenced sample was tumor tissue (inferred from file names), obtained from a patient given nivolumab and ipilimumab in sequence. The receptor was isolated from a human donor with melanoma. The CDR3 DNA is TGTGCCAGCAGTGAATTGGGGGTCACTGAAGCTTTCTTT. Translated, it gives CASSELGVTEAFF.